The T cell receptor (beta chain) under discussion was sequenced for a study of vaccination effects on CD4 cells after COVID-19. Across the whole study: After about 2 million PBMC were placed in each well, they were cultured with 8.5 to 10 IU/ml IL-2 and around 10 ug/ml peptides. Study-level points and caveats: The study, lacking early post-infection timepoints, had few convalescent patients. Vaccine- and infection-induced clones showed marked clonal contraction late following vaccination.

As for this clone: What it recognizes is unknown.

The germline V gene has CDR1 SGHRS and CDR2 YFSETQ. The V end lost 4 bases, the J end lost 7 bases, and 11 bases lay between the germline ends. The CDR3 runs 12 residues. Scientists isolated CD4+ T cells after an approximately 10-day culture period ended. None of the vaccinated had previously contracted SARS-CoV-2, and their nucleocapsid antibodies tested negative. Clones were read by immunoSEQ multiplex PCR, and TCRdb kept only the in-frame ones, dropping some. The sample has over 45,000 clones; about 67% are singletons. The sequencing used CD4+ T cells from PBMCs cultured without peptide, collected before COVID-19 vaccination. The chain links TRBV5-1 to TRBJ2-5; D remains ambiguous. This receptor was obtained from a human donor who received a COVID-19 vaccine. The CDR3 bases are TGCGCCAGCAGCCCCGGGCCGGGGACCCAGTACTTC. Amino acids: CASSPGPGTQYF.